Listed here are 14 T cell receptor beta chains from one sample, sequenced in a study of T cell responses to AZD1222 COVID-19 vaccine (dated by TCRdb to the early 2020s). Libraries were made using the immunoSEQ multiplex PCR assay. TCRdb obtained this table from immuneACCESS and retained in-frame rearrangements with V and J assigned. These tables miss some clones; where compared with another copy, unresolved V genes account for less than half of the shortfall, and the remainder is unexplained. This sample lists fewer than 200,000 clones; less than 90% were detected once. The leading ten clones occupy 1.5% to 2% of the sample. The sample's time point, from its label and the paper: baseline before first vaccination. Sequencing was performed on peripheral blood, taken on day 0 of AZD1222 vaccination. These receptor sequences come from an adult in good health.

Turning to this clone: The junction and the germline gene differ at one end; a read error may be behind it. The same CDR3 also results from other DNA sequences found in this sample. The gene calls are TRBV18 and TRBJ1-1; the D gene is possibly TRBD1 (6 bases). The germline V gene encodes CDR1 KGHSH and CDR2 LQKENI. The CDR3 consists of 13 residues. The DNA for the CDR3 is TGTGCCAGCTCGCCACAGGGGAACACTGAAGCTTTCTTT. Translated, it gives CASSPQGNTEAFF.

This sequence joins TRBV6-5 and TRBJ1-3, with D uncertain. Germline V gives CDR1 MNHEY, CDR2 SVGAGI. CDR3 length: 14 residues. Between the trimmed V and J ends, which lost 5 bases and 11 bases, there was a span of 19 bases. The CDR3 reads CASSPLGVSPAIYF. Written as DNA, the CDR3 is TGTGCCAGCAGTCCACTCGGAGTAAGTCCCGCCATATATTTT.

Here the CDR3 reads CASSLVASGGYEQYF. CDR3 nucleotide sequence: TGCGCCAGCAGCTTGGTGGCTAGCGGCGGCTACGAGCAGTACTTC. The chain carries TRBV5-1 and TRBJ2-7; 7 bases agree with TRBD2. The CDR3 is made up of 15 amino acids. The germline gives CDR1 SGHRS, CDR2 YFSETQ. V gave up 0 bases and J gave up 3 bases; unmatched junction bases: 6. Using reference TRBV5-1 and TRBJ2-7 for the parts outside the CDR3, the full variable domain is KAGVTQTPRYLIKTRGQQVTLSCSPISGHRSVSWYQQTPGQGLQFLFEYFSETQRNKGNFPGRFSGRQFSNSRSEMNVSTLELGDSALYLCASSLVASGGYEQYFGPGTRLTVT.

The chain employs TRBV3-1 (or the pseudogene TRBV3-2) and TRBJ1-2; 10 nucleotides match TRBD1. The J segment lost 1 base and the V segment lost 3 bases, leaving 5 bases of the junction unmatched. The CDR3 spans 16 residues. Germline V gene data show CDR1 as LGHDT and CDR2 as YNNKEL (reference sequence). CDR3 nucleotide sequence: TGTGCCAGCAGCCACGGGACAGGGGCCGGTAACTATGGCTACACCTTC. It encodes CASSHGTGAGNYGYTF.

The chain couples TRBV5-6 to TRBJ2-5; 10 nucleotides agree with TRBD1. Germline trimming cut 2 bases from V and 5 bases from J; bases unmatched to any gene: 6. The CDR3 covers 15 residues. Germline V CDR1 and CDR2: SGHDT, YYEEEE. The CDR3 region has the DNA TGTGCCAGCAGCTTTGGGACAGGGGTTTCTGAGACCCAGTACTTC. Translating it yields CASSFGTGVSETQYF.

In DNA form, the CDR3 reads TGTGCCAGCAGCCCCGGGACTAGCGACTACAATGAGCAGTTCTTC. It is translated as CASSPGTSDYNEQFF. The V call is TRBV6-5, the J call TRBJ2-1; 10 bases align to TRBD2. Germline CDR1 and CDR2: MNHEY and SVGAGI. J lost 3 bases, V lost 6 bases, and 5 bases had no gene match. The CDR3 is made up of 15 amino acids.

The CDR3 nucleotides read TGTGCCAGTAGTCAAGGGGGGATCACTGAAGCTTTCTTT. Residues: CASSQGGITEAFF. The chain employs TRBV19 and TRBJ1-1; D is perhaps TRBD1 (6 bases). CDR1 is LNHDA and CDR2 is SQIVND in the germline V gene (reference sequence). The CDR3 loop spans 13 amino acids. V shed 5 bases and J shed 4 bases, with 11 bases lying between them.

The V gene is TRBV5-1, the J gene TRBJ2-7, with 7 positions matching TRBD1. Germline-derived CDR1 and CDR2 are SGHRS and YFSETQ. The CDR3 has 14 amino acids. V was pared by 0 bases and J by 3 bases, with 3 bases of the junction left unmatched. CDR3 DNA sequence: TGCGCCAGCAGCTTGGGACAGGGAATCTACGAGCAGTACTTC. Translating gives CASSLGQGIYEQYF.

The genes are TRBV19 and TRBJ2-5, with 15 bases identical to TRBD2. This CDR3 has 20 residues. V lost 5 bases and J lost 0; bases outside the gene matches: 13. Per germline, CDR1 LNHDA and CDR2 SQIVND (reference sequence). The DNA for the CDR3 is TGTGCCAGTAGTCCCTCGGGAAGGGGACTAGCGGGAGGTTACCAAGAGACCCAGTACTTC. Amino acids: CASSPSGRGLAGGYQETQYF.

The gene calls are TRBV11-2 and TRBJ1-2, with D perhaps matching TRBD1 (5 bases). Germline loops: CDR1 SGHAT, CDR2 FQNNGV. This CDR3 has 12 residues. Trimming left V 5 bases short and J 7 bases short, with 11 bases between. CDR3 sequence: CASSAGGGGYTF. DNA for the CDR3: TGTGCCAGCAGCGCGGGCGGGGGTGGCTACACCTTC.

The chain employs TRBV4-2 and TRBJ1-6, with TRBD1 matching over 8 bases. V was clipped by 4 bases and J by 7 bases; unmatched bases: 9. The germline CDR1 and CDR2 sequences are LGHNA and YNFKEQ. The CDR3 spans 16 residues. As DNA, the CDR3 is TGTGCCAGCAGCCGAGACAGGGGTAGTGGAAATTCACCCCTCCACTTT. As protein: CASSRDRGSGNSPLHF.

V and J are TRBV11-3 and TRBJ1-4; weak D call: TRBD1 (6 bases). CDR3 length equals 13 residues. Germline V gene lookup returns CDR1 SGHNT and CDR2 YENEEA. Trimming shortened V by 11 bases and J by 8 bases, and 18 bases separated the two germline ends. CDR3 sequence reads: CAGGQTGMEKLFF. In DNA form, the CDR3 reads TGTGCCGGGGGACAAACCGGGATGGAAAAACTGTTTTTT. The full variable domain, completed using reference TRBV11-3 and TRBJ1-4, is EAGVVQSPRYKIIEKKQPVAFWCNPISGHNTLYWYLQNLGQGPELLIRYENEEAVDDSQLPKDRFSAERLKGVDSTLKIQPAELGDSAVYLCAGGQTGMEKLFFGSGTQLSVL.

The gene calls are TRBV21-1 and TRBJ1-6. TRBV21-1 has pseudogene status. This CDR3 contains 15 residues. The CDR3 is CASSKEALNNSPLHF. CDR3 DNA: TGTGCCAGCAGCAAAGAGGCCTTAAATAATTCACCCCTCCACTTT.

This chain joins TRBV5-1 and TRBJ2-3; TRBD2 matches 8 bases. Per germline, CDR1 SGHRS and CDR2 YFSETQ. The trim removed 6 bases at V and 1 base at J, leaving 7 bases unmatched. This CDR3 has 15 residues. Written as DNA, the CDR3 is TGCGCCAGCACCGACGGGCGGGGGGGCACAGATACGCAGTATTTT. Encoded protein: CASTDGRGGTDTQYF.